This TCR beta chain was captured by sequencing in a study of blood T cell repertoires in COVID-19. The germline V gene has CDR1 SGHDT and CDR2 YYEEEE. Losses at the gene ends were 4 bases for V and 2 bases for J; bases not matched to a gene: 6. The CDR3 has 14 residues. TCRdb keeps only in-frame clones here, not all; method: immunoSEQ multiplex PCR. Among 250,000 to 300,000 clones listed, 70% to 90% were seen once. The sequence derives from a young woman with COVID-19, enrolled during active disease. Material for sequencing was peripheral blood. The genes are TRBV5-6 and TRBJ2-7; 7 bases map to TRBD2. The DNA of the CDR3 is TGTGCCAGCAGCCCGAGCGGGGCGCCCTACGAGCAGTACTTC. Translation: CASSPSGAPYEQYF. The entire variable domain, with the rest obtained from reference TRBV5-6 and TRBJ2-7, is as follows: DAGVTQSPTHLIKTRGQQVTLRCSPKSGHDTVSWYQQALGQGPQFIFQYYEEEERQRGNFPDRFSGHQFPNYSSELNVNALLLGDSALYLCASSPSGAPYEQYFGPGTRLTVT.